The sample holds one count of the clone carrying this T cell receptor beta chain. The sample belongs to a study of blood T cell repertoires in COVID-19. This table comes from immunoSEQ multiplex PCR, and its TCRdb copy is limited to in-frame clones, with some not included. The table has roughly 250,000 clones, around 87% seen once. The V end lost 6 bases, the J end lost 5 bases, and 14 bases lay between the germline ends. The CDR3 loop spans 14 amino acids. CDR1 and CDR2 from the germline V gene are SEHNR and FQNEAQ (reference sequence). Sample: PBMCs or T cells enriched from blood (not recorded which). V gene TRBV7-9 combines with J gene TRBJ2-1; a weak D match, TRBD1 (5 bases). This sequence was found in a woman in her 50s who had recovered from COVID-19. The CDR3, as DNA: TGTGCCAGCAGGCAGAAAGGGGCGAACAATGAGCAGTTCTTC. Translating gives CASRQKGANNEQFF.